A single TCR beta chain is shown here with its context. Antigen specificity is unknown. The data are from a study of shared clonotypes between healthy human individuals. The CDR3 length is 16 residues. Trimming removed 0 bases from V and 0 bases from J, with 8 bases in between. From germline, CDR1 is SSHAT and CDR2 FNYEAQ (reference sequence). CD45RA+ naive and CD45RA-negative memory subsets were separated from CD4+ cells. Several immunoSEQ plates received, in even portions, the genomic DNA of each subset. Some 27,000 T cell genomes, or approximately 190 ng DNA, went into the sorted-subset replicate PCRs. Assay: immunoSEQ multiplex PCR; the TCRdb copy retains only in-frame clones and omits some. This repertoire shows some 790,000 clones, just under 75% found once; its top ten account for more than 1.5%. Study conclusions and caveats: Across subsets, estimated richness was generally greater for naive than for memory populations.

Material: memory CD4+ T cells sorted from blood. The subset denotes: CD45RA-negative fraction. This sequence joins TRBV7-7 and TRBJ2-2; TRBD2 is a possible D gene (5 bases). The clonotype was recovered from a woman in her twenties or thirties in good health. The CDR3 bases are TGTGCCAGCAGCTTAGCGATAGCGCCGAACACCGGGGAGCTGTTTTTT. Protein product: CASSLAIAPNTGELFF.